The T cell receptor beta chain under discussion was sequenced for a study of regulatory T cells in long-lasting Graves disease. General study results and limits: TCR diversity was lower in persistent Graves' patients than in newly diagnosed ones. TRBV28 was favored in persistent disease, as were TRBJ1-2 and TRBJ2-5.

Documented time point: persistent/refractory GD, antithyroid drugs over 5 years with positive TRAb. Generation of the TCR library employed RNA extracted from PBMCs. This clonotype was found a few times. The antigen is unknown. V shed 0 bases, J shed 5 bases, and the junction held 14 bases outside the gene matches. In germline, CDR1 is SGHDN, CDR2 FVKESK. The CDR3 sequence is 18 residues long. For TCR beta, libraries came from iRepertoire HTBI primers and Arm-PCR of CDR3 regions. TCRdb reanalysed the multiplex PCR reads using MiXCR and keeps one entry per CDR3 protein. Among some 330,000 distinct CDR3 sequences, roughly 24% were seen once, and the ten largest hold about 29%.

Specimen: peripheral blood mononuclear cells (PBMCs), collected when the disease was refractory, from a patient treated with antithyroid drugs. This receptor was taken from a woman between 40 and 50 years old with Graves disease. The chain has TRBV14 and TRBJ2-5; 8 bases align to TRBD2. The CDR3 DNA is TGTGCCAGCAGCCAAGATATAAGCGGGAGTCTTCCTTCGGAGACCCAGTACTTC. Its translation: CASSQDISGSLPSETQYF.